Listed below are T cell receptor beta chains from one sample, sequenced in a study of blood T cell repertoires in COVID-19. Some clones are missing from TCRdb's copy, which holds only in-frame ones; the method was immunoSEQ multiplex PCR. Of about 32,000 clones listed, more than 80% were seen once; the top ten hold over 0.85%. The sample taken for sequencing was peripheral blood. The receptors were gathered from a male donor with active COVID-19. Both conserved end residues are part of each CDR3.

j_call | v_call | cdr3_aa
TRBJ1-4 | TRBV7-9 | CASSLGTVGNEKLFF
TRBJ1-1 | TRBV5-6 | CASSFLGSGYTEAFF
TRBJ1-5 | TRBV18 | CASSPGQGGPNQPQHF
TRBJ1-2 | TRBV11-2 | CASSPRQRYGYTF
TRBJ2-7 | TRBV7-9 | CASSLGLDEQYF
TRBJ2-1 | TRBV6-6 | CASSASDGGNEQFF
TRBJ1-3 | TRBV4-3 | CASSQDTGSGNTIYF
TRBJ1-2 | TRBV5-1 | CASSAPGQLRYGYTF
TRBJ1-2 | TRBV5-1 | CASSYSSGHQRGGYTF
TRBJ2-3 | TRBV24-1 | CATSDWGDSGGDTQYF
TRBJ2-3 | TRBV24-1 | CATSGSGVSTDTQYF
TRBJ1-1 | TRBV12-5 | CASSEGFVNTEAFF
TRBJ1-1 | TRBV7-2 | CASSLLGRGTEAFF